This TCR beta chain was recorded in a study of regulatory T cells in long-lasting Graves disease. The study's findings and limits: Favored gene segments in persistent disease were TRBV28, TRBJ1-2 and TRBJ2-5.

Losses at the gene ends were 1 base for V and 0 bases for J; bases not matched to a gene: 4. This CDR3 comprises 17 residues. CDR1 and CDR2 from the germline V gene are SGHVS and FQNEAQ. This clonotype was seen repeatedly, ten times or more. Its antigen is currently unknown. Building the TCR beta libraries relied on iRepertoire HTBI primers, and CDR3 regions underwent Arm-PCR. TCRdb re-called the multiplex PCR reads through MiXCR, storing one row per CDR3 protein. Among around 470,000 distinct CDR3 sequences, less than 15% were seen once, and the ten largest hold about 15%. Time point: newly diagnosed GD, antithyroid drugs for less than 3 months. PBMC-derived RNA was used for the TCR library. The data were also submitted as part of a second study, on T cells in Graves' hyperthyroidism and ophthalmopathy. This second study says: The TCR CDR3 was amplified in a first-round RT-PCR using the HTBI primer set.

This clonotype originated in a woman between 45 and 60 years old with Graves disease. The sequences come from peripheral blood mononuclear cells (PBMCs), collected at new diagnosis, from a patient treated with antithyroid drugs. V usage is TRBV7-8 and J usage is TRBJ2-2, with TRBD2 matching over 8 bases. CDR3 protein: CASSLGSGTANTGELFF. In DNA form, the CDR3 reads TGTGCCAGCAGCTTAGGTAGCGGGACCGCGAACACCGGGGAGCTGTTTTTT.